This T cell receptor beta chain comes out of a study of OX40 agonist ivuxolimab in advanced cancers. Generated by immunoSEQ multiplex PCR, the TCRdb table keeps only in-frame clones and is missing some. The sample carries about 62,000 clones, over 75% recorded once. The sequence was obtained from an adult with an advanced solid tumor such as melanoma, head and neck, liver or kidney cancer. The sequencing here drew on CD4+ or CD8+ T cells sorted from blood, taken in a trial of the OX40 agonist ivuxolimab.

The CDR3 reads CASSSQTGPRETQYF. The CDR3 DNA sequence: TGTGCCAGCAGCTCCCAAACAGGGCCGAGAGAGACCCAGTACTTC. The genes are TRBV7-3 and TRBJ2-5; a weak D match, TRBD1 (6 bases). The length of the CDR3 is 15 residues. From germline, CDR1 is SGHTA and CDR2 FQGTGA. V was trimmed by 4 bases and J by 4 bases, leaving 16 bases between them.